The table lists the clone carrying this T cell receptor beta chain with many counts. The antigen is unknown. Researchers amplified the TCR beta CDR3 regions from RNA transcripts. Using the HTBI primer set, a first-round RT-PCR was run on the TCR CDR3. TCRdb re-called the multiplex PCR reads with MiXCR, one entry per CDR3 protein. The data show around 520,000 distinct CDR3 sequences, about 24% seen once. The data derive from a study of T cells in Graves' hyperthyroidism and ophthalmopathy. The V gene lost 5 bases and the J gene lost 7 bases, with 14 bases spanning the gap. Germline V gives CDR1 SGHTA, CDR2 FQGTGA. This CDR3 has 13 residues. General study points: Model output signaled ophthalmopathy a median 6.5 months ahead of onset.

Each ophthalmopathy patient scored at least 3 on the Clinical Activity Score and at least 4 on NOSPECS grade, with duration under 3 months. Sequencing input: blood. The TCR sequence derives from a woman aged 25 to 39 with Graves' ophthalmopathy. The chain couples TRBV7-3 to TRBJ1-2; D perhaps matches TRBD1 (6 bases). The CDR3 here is CASSRDRQSGYTF. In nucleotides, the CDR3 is TGTGCCAGCAGCCGCGACAGGCAGAGTGGCTACACCTTC.